This T cell receptor (beta chain) was captured in a study of cytomegalovirus exposure and HLA in healthy donors. The PCR had 60 Vbeta and 13 Jbeta primers. Produced via immunoSEQ multiplex PCR; TCRdb's table is partial and in-frame only. The sample carries roughly 100,000 clones, roughly three quarters recorded once. Study-level points and caveats: There were under 200 TCR beta chains listed as cytomegalovirus-associated.

This CDR3 is built from 14 residues. CDR1 MNHEY and CDR2 SVGAGI come from the germline V gene. Trimming pared 0 bases from V and 2 bases from J, leaving 7 bases between. As concerns this clone: Its antigen is still unknown.

The gene calls are TRBV6-5 and TRBJ2-5, with D unresolved. This receptor was identified in a man aged 45 to 65 in good health and CMV-seropositive. The sequenced sample consisted of PBMCs. The CDR3 DNA follows: TGTGCCAGCAGTTACTCGGCCGCTCAAGAGACCCAGTACTTC. This encodes CASSYSAAQETQYF.